These 19 T cell receptor beta chains were sequenced from one sample in a study of blood T cell repertoires in COVID-19. Data came from immunoSEQ multiplex PCR; TCRdb stores just in-frame clones and leaves some out. The sample records approximately 140,000 clones, 85% to 90% being singletons. The sequenced sample consisted of peripheral blood. Receptor source: a man aged 45 to 65 with active or convalescent COVID-19.

V usage is TRBV4-3 and J usage is TRBJ2-2; D is undetermined. Germline V gene data show CDR1 as LGHNA and CDR2 as YSLEER. The CDR3 contains 16 residues. Trimming took off 0 bases at V and 1 base at J, with 9 bases between the two ends. The CDR3 protein is CASSQENRRNTGELFF. CDR3 nucleotide sequence: TGCGCCAGCAGCCAAGAAAACAGACGGAACACCGGGGAGCTGTTTTTT.

The chain combines TRBV2 with TRBJ1-2; 12 bases line up with TRBD1. Unmatched junction bases numbered 10, after V lost 7 bases and J lost 10 bases. Germline CDR1 SNHLY, CDR2 FYNNEI. The CDR3 length is 14 residues. CDR3 loop: CASTLAGDRGPYTF. In nucleotides, the CDR3 is TGTGCCAGCACTCTAGCGGGGGACAGGGGGCCCTACACCTTC. Together with reference TRBV2 and TRBJ1-2, the CDR3 gives the full variable domain: EPEVTQTPSHQVTQMGQEVILRCVPISNHLYFYWYRQILGQKVEFLVSFYNNEISEKSEIFDDQFSVERPDGSNFTLKIRSTKLEDSAMYFCASTLAGDRGPYTFGSGTRLTVV.

This clone occurred a few times. The V and J genes are TRBV19 and TRBJ1-2; no firm D call. In germline, CDR1 is LNHDA, CDR2 SQIVND (reference sequence). The V end lost 1 base, the J end lost 3 bases, and 12 bases lay between the germline ends. The CDR3 has 15 amino acids. The CDR3, as DNA: TGTGCCAGTAGTATAGGGTCGGCGGTCTACTATGGCTACACCTTC. Amino acid sequence: CASSIGSAVYYGYTF.

This chain's CDR3 is CSASTGDQPQHF. The CDR3 nucleotides read TGCAGTGCAAGTACAGGGGATCAGCCCCAGCATTTT. V and J are TRBV20-1 and TRBJ1-5, with 7 bases lining up with TRBD1. After removal of 6 bases from V and 5 bases from J, the junction contained 4 bases not matched to a gene. The CDR3 is 12 residues long. Germline V gives CDR1 DFQATT, CDR2 SNEGSKA (reference sequence).

The chain is built from TRBV15 and TRBJ2-1; 12 bases are shared with TRBD2. The CDR3 runs 16 residues. V shed 4 bases and J 4 bases; nucleotides not matched to a gene: 5. Germline loops: CDR1 LNHNV, CDR2 YYDKDF (reference sequence). The CDR3 DNA is TGTGCCACCAGCACTAGACTAGCGGGAGCGTACAATGAGCAGTTCTTC. As protein: CATSTRLAGAYNEQFF.

This chain uses TRBV5-1 with TRBJ2-2, with D unresolved. Between the trimmed V and J ends, which lost 4 bases and 4 bases, there was a span of 17 bases. The germline CDR1 and CDR2 sequences are SGHRS and YFSETQ. CDR3 length: 16 amino acids. CDR3 in amino acids: CASSPSLPRSTGELFF. The CDR3 region has the DNA TGCGCCAGCAGCCCCTCCTTGCCTCGTAGCACCGGGGAGCTGTTTTTT.

The chain carries TRBV6-5 and TRBJ2-2; D is ambiguous. Germline CDR1 is MNHEY and CDR2 is SVGAGI. CDR3 size: 12 residues. Trimming took 10 bases from V and 3 from J, leaving 9 bases between them. The chain's CDR3 is CATYLDTGELFF. The CDR3 coding sequence is TGTGCCACCTACCTGGACACCGGGGAGCTGTTTTTT.

This clone was seen more than once but under ten times. The J gene is TRBJ2-1, the V gene TRBV18; D may be TRBD2 (5 bases). Germline CDR1 KGHSH, CDR2 LQKENI. The CDR3 is 14 amino acids. V lost 3 bases to trimming and J lost 8 bases, with 14 bases between them. CDR3 sequence (DNA): TGTGCCAGCTCACCCTCTTCGGGGATGGATGAGCAGTTCTTC. Translation gives CASSPSSGMDEQFF.

This chain links TRBV29-1 with TRBJ1-5, with 9 bases that match TRBD1. The germline gives CDR1 SQVTM, CDR2 ANQGSEA. The junction had 4 bases not matched to a gene; V was cut back by 5 bases and J by 5 bases. The CDR3 length is 13 residues. The CDR3 is CSVRTGADQPQHF. The CDR3 DNA is TGCAGCGTTAGGACAGGGGCAGATCAGCCCCAGCATTTT.

CDR3 coding DNA: TGTGCCAGTAGAGGACTAGCGGGGGTCACCGGGGAGCTGTTTTTT. Protein: CASRGLAGVTGELFF. The chain joins TRBV19 to TRBJ2-2; 13 bases line up with TRBD2. Germline CDR1 and CDR2: LNHDA and SQIVND (reference sequence). Trimming cost V 6 bases and J 4 bases; bases outside gene matches: 2. This CDR3 contains 15 residues.

The chain has TRBV19 and TRBJ2-7; D is possibly TRBD1 (5 bases). With 3 bases removed from V and 0 bases from J, the gap between germline ends came to 15 bases. The CDR3 extends over 16 amino acids. Germline V CDR1 and CDR2: LNHDA, SQIVND (reference sequence). The CDR3 here is CASSIGRGRPSYEQYF. The CDR3 bases are TGTGCCAGTAGTATCGGTAGGGGTAGGCCCTCCTACGAGCAGTACTTC.

This clone was counted a single time. The chain couples TRBV24-1 to TRBJ2-7; 9 bases map to TRBD1. Trimming removed 7 bases from V and 0 bases from J; junction bases left unmatched: 3. Germline assignment: CDR1 KGHDR and CDR2 SFDVKD. CDR3 length equals 14 residues. CDR3 in amino acids: CATSTGGSSYEQYF. The CDR3 nucleotides read TGTGCCACCAGCACAGGGGGCAGCTCCTACGAGCAGTACTTC.

The chain recombines TRBV5-1 with TRBJ2-3, with TRBD2 as a possible D gene (5 bases). CDR3 length: 13 residues. V dropped 6 bases and J dropped 0 bases, with 8 bases sitting between them. CDR1 SGHRS and CDR2 YFSETQ come from the germline V gene. The CDR3 coding sequence is TGCGCCAGCACCCCGGGGAGCACAGATACGCAGTATTTT. It translates to CASTPGSTDTQYF.

The chain joins TRBV11-2 to TRBJ2-1; 14 nucleotides line up with TRBD2. CDR1 SGHAT and CDR2 FQNNGV come from the germline V gene. V was clipped by 5 bases and J by 7 bases; unmatched bases: 7. CDR3 length equals 16 residues. The chain's CDR3 is CASSQPGTSGSNEQFF. The CDR3 bases are TGTGCCAGCAGCCAACCTGGGACTAGCGGGAGTAATGAGCAGTTCTTC.

The chain recombines TRBV2 with TRBJ1-4; the D gene is possibly TRBD1 (6 bases). Germline V gene lookup returns CDR1 SNHLY and CDR2 FYNNEI. The CDR3 length is 14 residues. The CDR3 region is CANRVENEGEKLFF. DNA of the CDR3: TGTGCAAACAGGGTTGAGAATGAGGGTGAAAAACTGTTTTTT.

The genes are TRBV6-5 and TRBJ1-2, with 10 bases that match TRBD1. CDR3 length: 16 residues. V gave up 4 bases and J gave up 8 bases; unmatched junction bases: 13. Germline V gives CDR1 MNHEY, CDR2 SVGAGI. CDR3 DNA sequence: TGTGCCAGCAGTTCCTATTGGGGAGGGACAGGGGTCGGCTACACCTTC. It codes for CASSSYWGGTGVGYTF.

The chain couples TRBV24-1 to TRBJ1-5; 7 nucleotides align to TRBD1. V lost 3 bases and J lost 4; bases outside the gene matches: 2. CDR1 and CDR2 from the germline V gene are KGHDR and SFDVKD. The CDR3 is made up of 14 amino acids. The CDR3 sequence is CATSDRDRNQPQHF. CDR3 in DNA: TGTGCCACCAGTGATAGGGACAGAAATCAGCCCCAGCATTTT.

The V call is TRBV18, the J call TRBJ1-1, with D possibly matching TRBD1 (6 bases). CDR3 length equals 18 residues. V was shortened by 4 bases and J by 0 bases, with 21 bases between the two germline ends. Germline assignment: CDR1 KGHSH and CDR2 LQKENI. The CDR3 loop reads CASSQLTGGLKMNTEAFF. CDR3 in DNA: TGTGCCAGCTCACAGTTGACAGGCGGGTTAAAAATGAACACTGAAGCTTTCTTT.

This chain connects TRBV29-1 to TRBJ1-2; unclear D gene. Germline V gene data show CDR1 as SQVTM and CDR2 as ANQGSEA. The CDR3 contains 14 residues. Trimming stripped 4 bases from V and 1 base from J, with 13 bases between. The CDR3 nucleotides are TGCAGCGTTGGTGGGCCCGAGAATAACTATGGCTACACCTTC. Translated, it gives CSVGGPENNYGYTF.